This T cell receptor (beta chain) was identified during a study of control samples from healthy donors and cancer patients. TCRdb's copy holds only in-frame clones and misses some; the assay was immunoSEQ multiplex PCR. The profile shows 160,000 or so clones, roughly 92% of them singletons. CDR1 and CDR2 (germline): DFQATT, SNEGSKA (reference sequence). Trimming left V 3 bases short and J 4 bases short, with 11 bases between. The CDR3 length is 13 residues. This sequence joins TRBV20-1 and TRBJ2-3; no clear D. Input material: blood. The receptor was derived from a woman aged 25 to 39 in good health. The DNA of the CDR3 is TGCAGTGCTAGTAAAGTGGCGGCAGATACGCAGTATTTT. It specifies CSASKVAADTQYF.